The present T cell receptor beta chain was sequenced within a study of T cells after yellow fever vaccination. 5'RACE template switching produced TCR cDNA carrying a universal primer site and UMIs. Each CDR3 protein gets one entry after TCRdb re-called the 5' RACE reads with MiXCR. The sample holds hundreds of thousands of distinct CDR3 sequences; about 15% are singletons and the top ten take approximately 15%. The CDR3 is 17 amino acids. Germline V lookup: CDR1 DFQATT, CDR2 SNEGSKA (reference sequence). V was shortened by 1 base and J by 5 bases, with 20 bases between the two germline ends. The source material was PBMCs, sampled 5 to 6 days after the first yellow fever vaccination. The TCR comes from a man younger than 30 who received the YFV17D yellow fever vaccine. The chain couples TRBV20-1 to TRBJ1-4; maybe TRBD1 (5 bases). CDR3 in amino acids: CSARVLRGPGVNEKLFF. The CDR3 DNA reads TGCAGTGCTAGAGTGCTGAGGGGTCCGGGGGTAAATGAAAAACTGTTTTTT.